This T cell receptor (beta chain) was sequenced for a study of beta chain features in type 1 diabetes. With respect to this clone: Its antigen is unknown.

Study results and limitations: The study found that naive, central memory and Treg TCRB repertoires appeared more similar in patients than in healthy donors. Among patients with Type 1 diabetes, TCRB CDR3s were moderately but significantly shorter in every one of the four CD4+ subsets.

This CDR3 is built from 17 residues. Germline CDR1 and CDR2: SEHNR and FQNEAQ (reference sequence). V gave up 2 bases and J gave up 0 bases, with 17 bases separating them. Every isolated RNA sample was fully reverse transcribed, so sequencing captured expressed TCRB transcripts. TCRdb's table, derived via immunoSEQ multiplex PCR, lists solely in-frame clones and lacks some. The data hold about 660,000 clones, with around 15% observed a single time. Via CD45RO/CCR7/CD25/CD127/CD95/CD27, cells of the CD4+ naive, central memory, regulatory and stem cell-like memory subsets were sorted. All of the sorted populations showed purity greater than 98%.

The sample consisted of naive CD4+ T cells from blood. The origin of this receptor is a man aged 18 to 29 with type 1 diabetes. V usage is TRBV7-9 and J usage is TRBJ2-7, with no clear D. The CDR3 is CASSLTGPGRFSYEQYF. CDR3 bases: TGTGCCAGCAGCTTAACCGGTCCGGGCCGCTTCTCCTACGAGCAGTACTTC.